The 30 T cell receptor beta chains reported below all come from one sample, sequenced in a study of blood T cell repertoires in COVID-19. Method: immunoSEQ multiplex PCR; TCRdb's copy keeps in-frame clones and lacks some. The table includes some 180,000 clones, about 77% detected once. The sequenced material came from peripheral blood. The receptors derive from an elderly woman with active or convalescent COVID-19.

This chain joins TRBV6-5 and TRBJ2-7; the match to TRBD1 covers 8 bases. Germline loops: CDR1 MNHEY, CDR2 SVGAGI. This CDR3 comprises 15 residues. With V trimmed by 6 bases and J by 4 bases, 11 bases remained unmatched. The DNA for the CDR3 is TGTGCCAGCAGGTACCGGACAGGGAAACCTTACGAGCAGTACTTC. Encoded protein: CASRYRTGKPYEQYF.

The chain carries TRBV4-2 and TRBJ2-3; D unclear. The V and J ends lost 0 bases and 10 bases respectively, with 14 bases between them. This CDR3 region has 14 residues. Germline CDR1 and CDR2: LGHNA and YNFKEQ. The CDR3 DNA reads TGTGCCAGCAGCCAAGATCGAGGAGCGTCGGCGCAGTATTTT. Its translation: CASSQDRGASAQYF.

This clone appeared once. V is TRBV7-2 and J is TRBJ1-2; 7 nucleotides agree with TRBD1. With V trimmed by 1 base and J by 8 bases, 4 bases remained unmatched. The CDR3 loop spans 13 amino acids. Germline V gene data show CDR1 as SGHTA and CDR2 as FQGNSA. As DNA, the CDR3 is TGTGCCAGCAGCTTAGAGGGGGCGCGAGGCTACACCTTC. It codes for CASSLEGARGYTF.

This clone is a singleton in its sample. This chain connects TRBV4-3 to TRBJ1-2; D is unclear. Trimming cost V 4 bases and J 0 bases, with 9 bases left between them. Germline V lookup: CDR1 LGHNA, CDR2 YSLEER. CDR3 size: 14 residues. As DNA, the CDR3 is TGCGCCAGCAGCCTCGGGAGAGCTAACTATGGCTACACCTTC. This encodes CASSLGRANYGYTF.

The chain employs TRBV5-5 and TRBJ2-1; TRBD2 agrees at 12 bases. The V segment lost 2 bases and the J segment 7 bases; nucleotides outside the gene matches: 7. The CDR3 runs to 16 residues. Germline V CDR1 and CDR2: SGHKS, YYEKEE (reference sequence). CDR3 sequence reads: CASSFRRTSGENEQFF. CDR3 sequence (DNA): TGTGCCAGCAGCTTCCGCAGGACTAGCGGGGAGAATGAGCAGTTCTTC.

The V and J genes are TRBV2 and TRBJ1-2; TRBD1 matches 7 bases. The CDR3 totals 13 residues. Germline V lookup: CDR1 SNHLY, CDR2 FYNNEI. V dropped 6 bases and J dropped 5; count of bases not matched to a gene: 6. The CDR3 spells CASRGQFEYGYTF. The CDR3 nucleotides are TGTGCCAGCAGGGGACAGTTTGAGTATGGCTACACCTTC. Full variable domain (outside the CDR3, taken from reference TRBV2 and TRBJ1-2): EPEVTQTPSHQVTQMGQEVILRCVPISNHLYFYWYRQILGQKVEFLVSFYNNEISEKSEIFDDQFSVERPDGSNFTLKIRSTKLEDSAMYFCASRGQFEYGYTFGSGTRLTVV.

As for this clone: Other DNA sequences in the sample encode the same CDR3. The chain employs TRBV18 and TRBJ1-1; maybe TRBD1 (6 bases). V lost 6 bases and J lost 1, with 9 bases in between. The CDR3 spans 13 residues. The germline V gene encodes CDR1 KGHSH and CDR2 LQKENI. In DNA form, the CDR3 reads TGTGCCAGCTCGCCGGGACAGAACACTGAAGCTTTCTTT. It specifies CASSPGQNTEAFF.

The table lists this clone with a count of one. The junction departs from the called germline gene at one end, perhaps through a read error. The gene calls are TRBV7-9 and TRBJ1-1, with 7 bases identical to TRBD1. CDR1 and CDR2 (germline): SEHNR, FQNEAQ (reference sequence). The CDR3 runs to 14 residues. This CDR3 is CASTLQGMNTEAFF. The DNA of the CDR3 is TGTGCCAGCACCTTACAGGGGATGAACACTGAAGCTTTCTTT.

The chain recombines TRBV3-1 (or the pseudogene TRBV3-2) with TRBJ1-2, with 7 bases fitting TRBD1. The CDR3 sequence is 13 residues long. Per the germline V gene, CDR1 is LGHDT and CDR2 is YNNKEL (reference sequence). Trimming cost V 8 bases and J 6 bases; bases outside gene matches: 9. This CDR3 is CASASDREHGYTF. For the CDR3, the DNA is TGTGCCAGCGCAAGCGACAGGGAGCATGGCTACACCTTC.

This chain links TRBV19 with TRBJ1-2; D possibly corresponds to TRBD1 (6 bases). Between the trimmed V and J ends, which lost 6 bases and 1 base, there was a span of 15 bases. CDR3 size: 15 residues. CDR1 and CDR2 (germline): LNHDA, SQIVND (reference sequence). CDR3 loop: CASRPIQGDNYGYTF. CDR3 nucleotide sequence: TGTGCCAGTAGACCGATACAGGGAGATAACTATGGCTACACCTTC.

The chain is built from TRBV14 and TRBJ1-2; D call uncertain. CDR1 and CDR2 from the germline V gene are SGHDN and FVKESK. V was trimmed by 0 bases and J by 2 bases, leaving 10 bases between them. The CDR3 runs 15 residues. The CDR3 DNA sequence: TGTGCCAGCAGCCAAGATTTGAGGGCGAACTATGGCTACACCTTC. It codes for CASSQDLRANYGYTF.

The J gene is TRBJ1-2, the V gene TRBV4-3; no clear D. Trimming removed 0 bases from V and 4 bases from J, with 12 bases in between. CDR3 length equals 15 residues. Germline V gives CDR1 LGHNA, CDR2 YSLEER. The DNA for the CDR3 is TGCGCCAGCAGCCAAGATCTCCCAGGCAGCTATGGCTACACCTTC. As protein: CASSQDLPGSYGYTF.

CDR3 amino acids: CASSSADREKTQYF. CDR3 sequence (DNA): TGTGCCAGCAGTTCAGCGGACAGGGAGAAGACCCAGTACTTC. This chain joins TRBV28 and TRBJ2-5; TRBD1 aligns across 8 bases. V lost 4 bases and J lost 6; bases outside the gene matches: 7. This CDR3 region has 14 residues. Per the germline V gene, CDR1 is MDHEN and CDR2 is SYDVKM.

V and J are TRBV4-1 and TRBJ2-2; D gene ambiguous. Germline CDR1 MGHRA, CDR2 YSYEKL. This CDR3 contains 15 residues. The V gene lost 1 base and the J gene lost 3 bases, with 9 bases spanning the gap. This CDR3 is CASSQVTRYTGELFF. The CDR3, as DNA: TGCGCCAGCAGCCAAGTTACAAGATACACCGGGGAGCTGTTTTTT.

CDR3 loop: CASSPRQIGYTF. DNA for the CDR3: TGTGCCAGCAGTCCGAGACAGATTGGCTACACCTTC. The chain joins TRBV6-5 to TRBJ1-2, with TRBD1 as a possible D gene (5 bases). The CDR3 is made up of 12 amino acids. V lost 5 bases to trimming and J lost 7 bases, with 11 bases between them. Germline assignment: CDR1 MNHEY and CDR2 SVGAGI.

This clone was observed many times. The rearrangement joins TRBV29-1 to TRBJ2-3; 8 bases line up with TRBD1. J gave up 3 bases and V 6 bases, and 5 bases lay outside the gene matches. This CDR3 has 13 amino acids. Germline loops: CDR1 SQVTM, CDR2 ANQGSEA. The CDR3 coding sequence is TGCAGCGTCGGACAGGGACAGACAGATACGCAGTATTTT. Its protein product is CSVGQGQTDTQYF.

This clone came up a few times. The J gene is TRBJ1-3, the V gene TRBV4-2; TRBD1 is a possible D gene (5 bases). This CDR3 comprises 16 residues. The V end was cut by 1 base, the J end by 1 base, with 11 bases between. The germline gives CDR1 LGHNA, CDR2 YNFKEQ. CDR3 bases: TGTGCCAGCAGCCAAGCCTTGGGGGGGTCTGGAAACACCATATATTTT. Its protein is CASSQALGGSGNTIYF.

The rearrangement links TRBV28 to TRBJ2-3, with 12 bases aligning to TRBD2. The length of the CDR3 is 16 residues. After removal of 8 bases from V and 4 bases from J, the junction contained 10 bases not matched to a gene. Germline assignment: CDR1 MDHEN and CDR2 SYDVKM. CDR3 residues: CASLAGGAVVADTQYF. CDR3 in DNA: TGTGCCAGCCTAGCGGGGGGGGCCGTGGTTGCAGATACGCAGTATTTT.

V usage is TRBV9 and J usage is TRBJ1-2, with D uncertain. From germline, CDR1 is SGDLS and CDR2 YYNGEE. V was shortened by 0 bases and J by 8 bases, with 17 bases between the two germline ends. This CDR3 spans 15 amino acids. DNA for the CDR3: TGTGCCAGCAGCGTAGATGCCCTCAGGTCGAAAGGCTACACCTTC. Protein: CASSVDALRSKGYTF.

This clone was detected only once. The genes are TRBV19 and TRBJ1-5; D is possibly TRBD1 (5 bases). The germline gives CDR1 LNHDA, CDR2 SQIVND (reference sequence). The CDR3 covers 15 residues. V lost 5 bases and J lost 2, with 13 bases in between. CDR3 sequence reads: CASSSRGFRNQPQHF. The CDR3 bases are TGTGCCAGTAGTTCCCGGGGGTTTCGCAATCAGCCCCAGCATTTT.

The chain has TRBV3-1 (or the pseudogene TRBV3-2) and TRBJ1-2; 10 positions agree with TRBD1. The CDR3 consists of 15 residues. Per germline, CDR1 LGHDT and CDR2 YNNKEL (reference sequence). After removal of 1 base from V and 3 bases from J, the junction contained 2 bases not matched to a gene. CDR3 bases: TGTGCCAGCAGCCAAGTCGGGACAGGGGACTATGGCTACACCTTC. It specifies CASSQVGTGDYGYTF.

This clone was counted a few times. The V call is TRBV15, the J call TRBJ1-1; 8 positions match TRBD1. This CDR3 has 14 amino acids. V shed 0 bases and J 6 bases; nucleotides not matched to a gene: 3. From germline, CDR1 is LNHNV and CDR2 YYDKDF (reference sequence). CDR3 sequence: CATSREARGPEAFF. Here the CDR3 DNA reads TGTGCCACCAGCAGAGAGGCCAGGGGGCCTGAAGCTTTCTTT.

This clone has just a few counts. This chain's CDR3 is CASSIYPGGNQPQHF. DNA of the CDR3: TGTGCCAGTAGTATCTACCCAGGGGGGAATCAGCCCCAGCATTTT. The chain carries TRBV19 and TRBJ1-5; 7 nucleotides match TRBD1. The J segment lost 4 bases and the V segment lost 3 bases, leaving 6 bases of the junction unmatched. The CDR3 totals 15 residues. The germline CDR1 and CDR2 sequences are LNHDA and SQIVND (reference sequence).

V and J are TRBV10-1 and TRBJ1-1; 10 bases line up with TRBD1. Germline assignment: CDR1 WNHNN and CDR2 SYGVQD (reference sequence). V shed 4 bases, J shed 1 base, and the junction held 9 bases outside the gene matches. The CDR3 spans 17 residues. In DNA, the CDR3 is TGCGCCAGCAGTGTCCCGGGACAGGGGACCCGGAACACTGAAGCTTTCTTT. It specifies CASSVPGQGTRNTEAFF.

V gene TRBV6-4 combines with J gene TRBJ2-6; no definite D call. V dropped 5 bases and J dropped 2 bases, with 13 bases sitting between them. CDR1 is MRHNA and CDR2 is SNTAGT in the germline V gene. CDR3 length: 16 amino acids. The CDR3 DNA reads TGTGCCAGCAGTCGAGGATTTGAACCTGGGGCCAACGTCCTGACTTTC. Translated, it gives CASSRGFEPGANVLTF.

There are many counts of this clone. The chain recombines TRBV28 with TRBJ1-2, with D possibly matching TRBD1 (5 bases). This CDR3 is 14 amino acids long. Trimming removed 7 bases from V and 5 bases from J, with 17 bases in between. Germline values: CDR1 MDHEN, CDR2 SYDVKM. CDR3 protein: CASNDFTGGYGYTF. The CDR3 bases are TGTGCCAGCAATGACTTTACCGGGGGGTATGGCTACACCTTC.

This clone was picked up a small number of times. This rearrangement joins TRBV2 to TRBJ1-3; 9 nucleotides align to TRBD1. The ends lost 7 bases at V and 2 bases at J; junction bases unmatched: 3. This CDR3 region has 14 residues. Germline-derived CDR1 and CDR2 are SNHLY and FYNNEI. The CDR3 spells CASKDRGAGNTIYF. The CDR3 DNA sequence: TGTGCCAGCAAGGACAGGGGAGCTGGAAACACCATATATTTT.

This rearrangement joins TRBV29-1 to TRBJ1-2; 7 bases align to TRBD1. J was trimmed by 3 bases and V by 4 bases; bases with no gene match: 5. The CDR3 extends over 13 amino acids. Per germline, CDR1 SQVTM and CDR2 ANQGSEA. The CDR3 spells CSVVGGAHYGYTF. The DNA for the CDR3 is TGCAGCGTTGTAGGGGGCGCGCACTATGGCTACACCTTC.

The rearrangement joins TRBV1 to TRBJ2-3; the table's D call, TRBD2, has no DNA check behind it. TRBV1 is termed a pseudogene. The CDR3 covers 16 residues. DNA of the CDR3: TGCACCAGCAGCCTTTACCGGGACTCTCGCACAGATACGCAGTATTTT. It translates to CTSSLYRDSRTDTQYF.

The chain recombines TRBV5-4 with TRBJ2-7; 9 bases align to TRBD1. The trim removed 4 bases at V and 3 bases at J, leaving 5 bases unmatched. The length of the CDR3 is 14 residues. Per germline, CDR1 SGHNT and CDR2 YYREEE (reference sequence). The CDR3 region is CASSQMTGGYEQYF. CDR3 coding DNA: TGTGCCAGCAGCCAGATGACAGGGGGCTACGAGCAGTACTTC.